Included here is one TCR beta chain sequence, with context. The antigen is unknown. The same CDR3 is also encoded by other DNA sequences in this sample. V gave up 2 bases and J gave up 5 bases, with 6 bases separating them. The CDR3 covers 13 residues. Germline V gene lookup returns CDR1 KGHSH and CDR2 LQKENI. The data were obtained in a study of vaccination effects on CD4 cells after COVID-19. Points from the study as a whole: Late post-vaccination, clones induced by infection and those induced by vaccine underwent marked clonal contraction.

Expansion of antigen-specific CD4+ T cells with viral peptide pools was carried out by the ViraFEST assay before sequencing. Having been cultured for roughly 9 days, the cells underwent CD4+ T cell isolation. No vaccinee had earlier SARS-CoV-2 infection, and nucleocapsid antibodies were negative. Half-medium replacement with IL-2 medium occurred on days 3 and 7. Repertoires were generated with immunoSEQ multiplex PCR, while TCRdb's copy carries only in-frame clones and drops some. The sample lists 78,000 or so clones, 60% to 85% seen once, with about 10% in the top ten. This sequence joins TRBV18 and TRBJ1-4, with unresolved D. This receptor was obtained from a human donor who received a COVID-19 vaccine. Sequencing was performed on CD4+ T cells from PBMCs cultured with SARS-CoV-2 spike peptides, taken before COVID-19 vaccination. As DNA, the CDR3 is TGTGCCAGCTCACCAGGGTTAAATGAAAAACTGTTTTTT. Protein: CASSPGLNEKLFF.